These 4 T cell receptor beta chains were sequenced from one sample in a study of blood T cell repertoires in COVID-19. Assay used: immunoSEQ multiplex PCR; TCRdb lists only in-frame clones, some missing. The sample contains around 79,000 clones, around 89% of which appear only once. Input material: peripheral blood. Receptors were obtained from a human donor in a cohort sampled during active COVID-19.

The rearrangement uses TRBV27 and TRBJ2-7, with 9 positions matching TRBD1. The germline V gene has CDR1 MNHEY and CDR2 SMNVEV (reference sequence). Germline trimming cut 5 bases from V and 4 bases from J; bases unmatched to any gene: 9. The CDR3 is made up of 15 amino acids. The CDR3 bases are TGTGCCAGCAGTGCGCTACAGGGGGCGCCTTACGAGCAGTACTTC. Translation: CASSALQGAPYEQYF.

V is TRBV19 and J is TRBJ1-1; D perhaps matches TRBD1 (6 bases). The V gene lost 7 bases and the J gene lost 11 bases, with 20 bases spanning the gap. Germline V CDR1 and CDR2: LNHDA, SQIVND (reference sequence). This CDR3 spans 13 amino acids. The CDR3 loop reads CASNQRTDSGAFF. The CDR3 nucleotides are TGTGCCAGTAACCAACGGACAGACTCTGGGGCTTTCTTT.

This rearrangement joins TRBV9 to TRBJ1-3; no firm D call. Germline V gene data show CDR1 as SGDLS and CDR2 as YYNGEE. The V end was cut by 3 bases, the J end by 0 bases, with 16 bases between. The CDR3 totals 17 residues. CDR3 coding DNA: TGTGCCAGCAGCGCGGAGCCAACTGAACACTCTGGAAACACCATATATTTT. Its translation is CASSAEPTEHSGNTIYF.

V usage is TRBV7-9 and J usage is TRBJ2-1; possible D gene TRBD2, 5 bases. Germline loops: CDR1 SEHNR, CDR2 FQNEAQ (reference sequence). Trimming pared 3 bases from V and 1 base from J, leaving 7 bases between. The CDR3 has 14 amino acids. The CDR3 region is CASSFSGSYNEQFF. CDR3 DNA: TGTGCCAGCAGCTTTTCGGGGTCCTACAATGAGCAGTTCTTC.